A single sample gave rise to the 10 T cell receptor beta chains below, sequenced in a study of T cells expressing NK-cell markers. Reprocessing the 5' RACE reads, TCRdb reports a single entry for every CDR3 protein and omits DNA. The sample includes about 150,000 distinct CDR3 sequences. Sequenced input: blood T cells: a sorted CD56 or NKG2C T cell subset, CD4+ or CD8+ T cells, or bulk PBMC T cells (not recorded which). Source of these receptors: a woman in her forties or fifties in good health.

The rearrangement joins TRBV5-6 to TRBJ2-1; checking the TCRdb D call of TRBD2 is not possible without DNA. The length of the CDR3 is 15 residues. The germline CDR1 and CDR2 sequences are SGHDT and YYEEEE. The CDR3: CASSKKGLADNEQFF.

This rearrangement joins TRBV28 to TRBJ2-2; TCRdb designates TRBD2, a call that cannot be tested without DNA. The CDR3 loop spans 15 amino acids. CDR1 is MDHEN, CDR2 SYDVKM, per germline. CDR3 loop: CASISTSGRTGELFF.

The gene calls are TRBV6-1 and TRBJ2-5. CDR1 and CDR2 from the germline V gene are MNHNS and SASEGT. This CDR3 has 14 residues. The chain's CDR3 is CASSEVGYEETQYF.

The chain has TRBV20-1 and TRBJ2-7; TCRdb names TRBD1, which stays unverified in the absence of DNA. Per germline, CDR1 DFQATT and CDR2 SNEGSKA (reference sequence). This CDR3 comprises 15 residues. CDR3 sequence: CSARDPRDRVEEQYF.

The chain couples TRBV24-1 to TRBJ2-3. Germline CDR1 is KGHDR and CDR2 is SFDVKD. The CDR3 is 15 amino acids. The CDR3 reads CATSDLDSSTDTQYF.

The chain uses TRBV24-1 and TRBJ1-5. Germline V gene data show CDR1 as KGHDR and CDR2 as SFDVKD. The CDR3 extends over 14 amino acids. The chain's CDR3 is CATSQGGGNQPQHF.

The chain combines TRBV11-3 with TRBJ2-1; the D call from TCRdb, TRBD2, cannot be confirmed without DNA. The CDR3 loop spans 16 amino acids. Germline CDR1 is SGHNT and CDR2 is YENEEA. The CDR3 loop is CASSPASGTSYNEQFF.

This chain links TRBV12-5 with TRBJ1-1. This CDR3 region has 12 residues. The germline gives CDR1 LGHNT, CDR2 FRNRAP. CDR3 sequence: CASGLSGTEAFF. Together with reference TRBV12-5 and TRBJ1-1, the CDR3 gives the full variable domain: DARVTQTPRHKVTEMGQEVTMRCQPILGHNTVFWYRQTMMQGLELLAYFRNRAPLDDSGMPKDRFSAEMPDATLATLKIQPSEPRDSAVYFCASGLSGTEAFFGQGTRLTVV.

The chain links TRBV12-5 to TRBJ2-7; the D call from TCRdb, TRBD2, cannot be confirmed without DNA. The CDR3 has 15 residues. The germline V gene encodes CDR1 LGHNT and CDR2 FRNRAP. The chain's CDR3 is CASGLSQGLSYEQYF.

The CDR3 sequence: CATPGENTGELFF. V and J are TRBV10-3 and TRBJ2-2; TCRdb picks TRBD1, but there is no DNA to check that call. Looked up from germline, CDR1 is ENHRY and CDR2 is SYGVKD. The CDR3 runs 13 residues.